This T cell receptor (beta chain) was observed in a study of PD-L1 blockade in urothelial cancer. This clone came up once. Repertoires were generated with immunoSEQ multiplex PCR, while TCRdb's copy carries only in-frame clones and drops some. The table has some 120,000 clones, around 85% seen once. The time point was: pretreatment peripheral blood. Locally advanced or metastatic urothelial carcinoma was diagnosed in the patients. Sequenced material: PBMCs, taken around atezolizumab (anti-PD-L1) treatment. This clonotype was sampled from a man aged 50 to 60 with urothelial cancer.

CDR3 loop: CASSLVAGSGNSPLHF. The CDR3 region has the DNA TGTGCCAGCAGCTTAGTAGCCGGGTCCGGTAATTCACCCCTCCACTTT. V gene TRBV11-2 combines with J gene TRBJ1-6; D is unresolved. The CDR3 has 16 amino acids. Germline values: CDR1 SGHAT, CDR2 FQNNGV. The V end lost 1 base, the J end lost 6 bases, and 13 bases lay between the germline ends.